This T cell receptor beta chain was found in a study of T-cell reconstitution after alpha-beta-depleted transplantation in children. This clonotype was seen a handful of times. A TCRbeta library incorporating unique molecular identifiers was prepared. TCRdb redid the calling of the PCR reads with MiXCR, one entry per CDR3 protein. The sample has 500,000 to 600,000 distinct CDR3 sequences, around 19% seen once. This receptor was obtained from a human donor who donated a stem cell graft to a child with acute lymphoblastic leukemia. Sequencing used PBMCs from the stem cell graft donor, obtained from the stem cell graft.

CDR3 nucleotides: TGCAGTGCCCCAGAGTGGATTGCGAACTACAATGAGCAGTTCTTC. Its translation is CSAPEWIANYNEQFF. The chain carries TRBV20-1 and TRBJ2-1; unclear D gene. Trimming cost V 6 bases and J 3 bases, with 18 bases left between them. Per the germline V gene, CDR1 is DFQATT and CDR2 is SNEGSKA (reference sequence). The CDR3 has 15 residues.